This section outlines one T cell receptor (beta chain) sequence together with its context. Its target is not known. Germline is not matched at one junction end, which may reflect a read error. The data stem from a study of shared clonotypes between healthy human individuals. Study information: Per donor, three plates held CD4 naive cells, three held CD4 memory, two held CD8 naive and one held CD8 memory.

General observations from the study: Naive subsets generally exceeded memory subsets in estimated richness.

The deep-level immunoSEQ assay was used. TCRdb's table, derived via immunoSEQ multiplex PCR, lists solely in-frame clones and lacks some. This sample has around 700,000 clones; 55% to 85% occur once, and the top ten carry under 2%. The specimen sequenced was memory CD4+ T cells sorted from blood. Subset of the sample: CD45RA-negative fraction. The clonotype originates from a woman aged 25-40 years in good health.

The CDR3 protein is CASSTKTGELFF. The DNA of the CDR3 is TGTGCCAGTAGTACGAAAACCGGGGAGCTGTTTTTT. This chain connects TRBV19 to TRBJ2-2; D is ambiguous. In germline, CDR1 is LNHDA, CDR2 SQIVND (reference sequence). The CDR3 extends over 12 amino acids.